The 20 T cell receptor beta chains in this list originate from one sample, sequenced in a study of blood T cell repertoires in COVID-19. Assay used: immunoSEQ multiplex PCR; TCRdb lists only in-frame clones, some missing. The repertoire includes around 200,000 clones, 83% of them detected once, and around 1.3% sits in the top ten. Sequencing input: peripheral blood. The receptors here all came from a woman aged 25 to 39 with COVID-19, enrolled during active disease.

This clone is a singleton in its sample. The CDR3 nucleotides read TGTGCCAGCAGCCAAACTAGCGGGGGGGATGAGCAGTTCTTC. It yields the protein CASSQTSGGDEQFF. V is TRBV3-1 (or the pseudogene TRBV3-2) and J is TRBJ2-1; 13 bases line up with TRBD2. The V gene end was trimmed by 2 bases and the J gene end by 8 bases; junction bases not matched to a gene: 0. CDR3 length equals 14 residues. Germline CDR1 LGHDT, CDR2 YNNKEL (reference sequence).

The chain carries TRBV6-5 and TRBJ2-7; TRBD1 agrees at 7 bases. Trimming removed 3 bases from V and 2 bases from J; junction bases left unmatched: 7. The length of the CDR3 is 15 residues. Per the germline V gene, CDR1 is MNHEY and CDR2 is SVGAGI. The CDR3: CASSYSRDSTYEQYF. The CDR3 DNA is TGTGCCAGCAGTTATTCTCGGGACAGTACCTACGAGCAGTACTTC.

V gene TRBV5-6 combines with J gene TRBJ2-2, with TRBD2 identical over 10 bases. Losses at the gene ends were 0 bases for V and 5 bases for J; bases not matched to a gene: 4. CDR3 length: 16 residues. Germline CDR1 and CDR2: SGHDT and YYEEEE. The CDR3 spells CASSLDQRGGTGELFF. The CDR3 DNA sequence: TGTGCCAGCAGCTTGGACCAGCGGGGGGGTACCGGGGAGCTGTTTTTT.

The rearrangement links TRBV5-8 to TRBJ1-2, with a weak D call TRBD1 (6 bases). V lost 4 bases to trimming and J lost 8 bases, with 21 bases between them. Germline assignment: CDR1 SGHTS and CDR2 YDEGEE. The CDR3 has 15 residues. The CDR3 nucleotides are TGTGCCAGCAGCCTCCGACAGGAATTGGGCCTCGGCTACACCTTC. This gives the protein CASSLRQELGLGYTF.

The V and J genes are TRBV9 and TRBJ1-2; D may be TRBD1 (5 bases). V dropped 0 bases and J dropped 6 bases, with 9 bases sitting between them. The germline CDR1 and CDR2 sequences are SGDLS and YYNGEE. The CDR3 length is 13 residues. CDR3 nucleotides: TGTGCCAGCAGCGTAGCAGGGATCAATGGCTACACCTTC. Protein: CASSVAGINGYTF.

The rearrangement uses TRBV24-1 and TRBJ1-1; possibly TRBD1 for D (5 bases). This CDR3 is built from 14 residues. Trimming pared 7 bases from V and 2 bases from J, leaving 13 bases between. CDR1 and CDR2 from the germline V gene are KGHDR and SFDVKD. CDR3 amino acids: CATRPQGSNTEAFF. CDR3 DNA: TGTGCCACCAGACCGCAGGGTAGCAACACTGAAGCTTTCTTT.

This CDR3 reads CASSLASYNSPLHF. For the CDR3, the DNA is TGTGCCAGCAGCTTAGCCAGCTATAATTCACCCCTCCACTTT. The chain carries TRBV11-2 and TRBJ1-6, with unresolved D. CDR1 SGHAT and CDR2 FQNNGV come from the germline V gene. V gave up 1 base and J gave up 3 bases, with 4 bases separating them. The CDR3 totals 14 residues.

The chain recombines TRBV4-2 with TRBJ1-5; D unclear. The germline V and J ends were trimmed by 0 bases and 4 bases, with 16 bases remaining between them. There are 17 residues in the CDR3. Germline V gene data show CDR1 as LGHNA and CDR2 as YNFKEQ. In nucleotides, the CDR3 is TGTGCCAGCAGCCAAGATGGCGGATTCGTAGAGAATCAGCCCCAGCATTTT. Encoded protein: CASSQDGGFVENQPQHF.

The chain recombines TRBV15 with TRBJ2-2; 7 bases fit TRBD1. The junction had 4 bases not matched to a gene; V was cut back by 0 bases and J by 3 bases. In germline, CDR1 is LNHNV, CDR2 YYDKDF (reference sequence). The CDR3 has 16 residues. The CDR3 DNA is TGTGCCACCAGCAGAGATTCTACAGGGGACACCGGGGAGCTGTTTTTT. It specifies CATSRDSTGDTGELFF.

V and J are TRBV6-1 and TRBJ2-7; possible D gene TRBD2, 6 bases. V was shortened by 4 bases and J by 7 bases, with 17 bases between the two germline ends. The CDR3 consists of 14 residues. CDR1 is MNHNS and CDR2 is SASEGT in the germline V gene. The CDR3 DNA sequence: TGTGCCAGCAGTGGAGCGGGCCCTTTCTTAGAGCAGTACTTC. Amino acids: CASSGAGPFLEQYF.

The V and J genes are TRBV4-2 and TRBJ2-1, with 13 bases matching TRBD2. Germline V gene lookup returns CDR1 LGHNA and CDR2 YNFKEQ. The CDR3 sequence is 15 residues long. After removal of 3 bases from V and 8 bases from J, the junction contained 4 bases not matched to a gene. The CDR3 DNA sequence: TGTGCCAGCAGCCAGGGACTAGCGGGAAATTATGAGCAGTTCTTC. As protein: CASSQGLAGNYEQFF.

The CDR3 nucleotides are TGTGCCAGCAGCCAAGGGGACAGGGGGCTTCCCCGGAATGAGCAGTTCTTC. Translation gives CASSQGDRGLPRNEQFF. V gene TRBV14 combines with J gene TRBJ2-1, with 12 bases identical to TRBD1. This CDR3 spans 17 amino acids. V lost 1 base to trimming and J lost 7 bases; unmatched junction nucleotides: 8. The germline gives CDR1 SGHDN, CDR2 FVKESK.

The chain recombines TRBV7-2 with TRBJ1-6, with D possibly matching TRBD1 (5 bases). The CDR3 contains 17 residues. Trimming removed 0 bases from V and 6 bases from J, with 15 bases in between. CDR1 is SGHTA and CDR2 is FQGNSA in the germline V gene. This CDR3 is CASSLALGAPLNSPLHF. CDR3 sequence (DNA): TGTGCCAGCAGCTTAGCGCTAGGGGCCCCTCTTAATTCACCCCTCCACTTT.

This clone is a singleton in its sample. The chain joins TRBV29-1 to TRBJ1-2; 7 bases match TRBD1. CDR1 SQVTM and CDR2 ANQGSEA come from the germline V gene. After removal of 7 bases from V and 0 bases from J, the junction contained 11 bases not matched to a gene. CDR3 length: 15 amino acids. CDR3 loop: CSATGQYNPNYGYTF. The CDR3 coding sequence is TGCAGCGCTACGGGACAGTACAACCCTAACTATGGCTACACCTTC. Looking up the rest from reference TRBV29-1 and TRBJ1-2 gives the full variable domain: SAVISQKPSRDICQRGTSLTIQCQVDSQVTMMFWYRQQPGQSLTLIATANQGSEATYESGFVIDKFPISRPNLTFSTLTVSNMSPEDSSIYLCSATGQYNPNYGYTFGSGTRLTVV.

V is TRBV4-3 and J is TRBJ2-1; TRBD1 agrees at 7 bases. The V gene end was trimmed by 0 bases and the J gene end by 0 bases; junction bases not matched to a gene: 11. The germline V gene has CDR1 LGHNA and CDR2 YSLEER. The CDR3 contains 19 residues. This CDR3 reads CASSQESLDRWTSYNEQFF. The CDR3 coding sequence is TGCGCCAGCAGCCAAGAGTCCTTGGACAGGTGGACCTCCTACAATGAGCAGTTCTTC.

CDR3 nucleotides: TGTGCCAGCAGGTTAGCGGGGACAGATACGCAGTATTTT. Protein sequence: CASRLAGTDTQYF. J is TRBJ2-3 and V is TRBV3-1 (or the pseudogene TRBV3-2); 8 nucleotides match TRBD2. The CDR3 loop spans 13 amino acids. CDR1 and CDR2 from the germline V gene are LGHDT and YNNKEL (reference sequence). J gave up 3 bases and V 6 bases, and 2 bases lay outside the gene matches.

The CDR3 sequence is CASSYTSGSFYEQFF. The CDR3 DNA sequence: TGTGCCAGCAGTTATACTAGCGGGAGCTTCTATGAGCAGTTCTTC. The V gene is TRBV27, the J gene TRBJ2-1, with 11 bases matching TRBD2. V dropped 4 bases and J dropped 8; count of bases not matched to a gene: 7. CDR1 MNHEY and CDR2 SMNVEV come from the germline V gene (reference sequence). This CDR3 is 15 amino acids long.

V and J are TRBV4-3 and TRBJ2-5, with 7 bases matching TRBD2. V dropped 1 base and J dropped 2; count of bases not matched to a gene: 4. The germline gives CDR1 LGHNA, CDR2 YSLEER. This CDR3 is built from 15 residues. Here the CDR3 reads CASSQALAAQETQYF. The CDR3 DNA sequence: TGCGCCAGCAGCCAAGCGCTAGCGGCACAAGAGACCCAGTACTTC.

The rearrangement links TRBV25-1 to TRBJ1-4, with D perhaps matching TRBD1 (6 bases). CDR1 is MGHDK and CDR2 is SYGVNS in the germline V gene. This CDR3 has 13 residues. Trimming cost V 7 bases and J 4 bases, with 10 bases left between them. The CDR3 loop is CASNRALNEKLFF. CDR3 nucleotide sequence: TGTGCCAGCAACAGGGCCCTTAATGAAAAACTGTTTTTT.

The chain is built from TRBV29-1 and TRBJ2-3; 9 bases map to TRBD2. The CDR3 sequence is 15 residues long. V lost 2 bases, J lost 2 bases, and 5 bases stayed unmatched. Germline lookup yields CDR1 SQVTM and CDR2 ANQGSEA. The CDR3 protein is CSVELAGAYTDTQYF. The CDR3 bases are TGCAGCGTTGAATTAGCGGGGGCGTACACAGATACGCAGTATTTT.